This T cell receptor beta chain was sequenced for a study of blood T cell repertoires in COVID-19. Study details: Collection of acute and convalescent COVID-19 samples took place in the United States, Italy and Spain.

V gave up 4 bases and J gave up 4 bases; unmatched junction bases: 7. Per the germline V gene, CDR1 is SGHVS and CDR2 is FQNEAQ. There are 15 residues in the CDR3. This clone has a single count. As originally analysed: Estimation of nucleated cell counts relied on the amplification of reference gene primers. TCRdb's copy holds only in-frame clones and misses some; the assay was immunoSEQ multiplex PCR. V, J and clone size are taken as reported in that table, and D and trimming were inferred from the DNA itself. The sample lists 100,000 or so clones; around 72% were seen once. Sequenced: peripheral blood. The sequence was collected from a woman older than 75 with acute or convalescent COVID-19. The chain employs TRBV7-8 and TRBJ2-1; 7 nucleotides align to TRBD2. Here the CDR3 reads CASSSAWTRYNEQFF. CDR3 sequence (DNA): TGTGCCAGCAGCTCAGCATGGACTAGGTACAATGAGCAGTTCTTC.